Sequencing of this TCR beta chain was carried out in a study of blood T cells in healthy people across ages. Whole-study findings and limits: Among long-lived donors, naive CD4+ cells were more numerous and diversity higher than in aged donors.

This CDR3 has 14 residues. V dropped 0 bases and J dropped 3 bases, with 8 bases sitting between them. The germline CDR1 and CDR2 sequences are SGHRS and YFSETQ. Of note for this clonotype: The target antigen is unknown.

The use of a sample-barcoded 5' primer and a J-beta primer mix characterized a second PCR of roughly 6 to 11 cycles. Carrying 12 random nucleotides, a template-switch adaptor labeled each individual cDNA molecule. TCRdb fed the 5' RACE reads into MiXCR, producing one record per CDR3 protein. Among some 1,500,000 distinct CDR3 sequences listed, about 42% were seen once. The chain employs TRBV5-1 and TRBJ2-3, with no clear D. The sequence came from a woman aged 18-29 years in good health. The sequencing input was blood. DNA of the CDR3: TGCGCCAGCAGCTTGGCACAGCCTACAGATACGCAGTATTTT. This translates into CASSLAQPTDTQYF.